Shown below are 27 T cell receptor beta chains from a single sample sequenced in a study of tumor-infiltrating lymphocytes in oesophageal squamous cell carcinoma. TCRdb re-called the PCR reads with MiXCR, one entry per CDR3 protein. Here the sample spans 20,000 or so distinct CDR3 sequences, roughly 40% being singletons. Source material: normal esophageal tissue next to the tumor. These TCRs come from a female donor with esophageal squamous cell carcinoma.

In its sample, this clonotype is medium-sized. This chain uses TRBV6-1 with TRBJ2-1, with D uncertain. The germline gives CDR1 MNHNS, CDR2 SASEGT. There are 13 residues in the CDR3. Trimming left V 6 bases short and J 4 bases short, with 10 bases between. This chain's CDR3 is CASRADGYNEQFF. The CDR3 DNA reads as TGTGCCAGCAGGGCGGACGGGTACAATGAGCAGTTCTTC.

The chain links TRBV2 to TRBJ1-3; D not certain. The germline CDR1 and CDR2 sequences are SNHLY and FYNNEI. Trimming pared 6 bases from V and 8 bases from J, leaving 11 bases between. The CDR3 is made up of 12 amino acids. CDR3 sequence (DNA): TGTGCCAGCAGCTGGGGTCGGGACACCATATATTTT. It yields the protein CASSWGRDTIYF.

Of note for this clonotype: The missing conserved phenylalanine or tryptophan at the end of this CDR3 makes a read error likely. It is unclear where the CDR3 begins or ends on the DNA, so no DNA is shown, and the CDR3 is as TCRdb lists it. CDR3 sequence reads: CASSLGGAQ. The chain combines TRBV7-9 with TRBJ2-7. The CDR3 adds up to 9 amino acids, both ends counted. Germline values: CDR1 SEHNR, CDR2 FQNEAQ (reference sequence).

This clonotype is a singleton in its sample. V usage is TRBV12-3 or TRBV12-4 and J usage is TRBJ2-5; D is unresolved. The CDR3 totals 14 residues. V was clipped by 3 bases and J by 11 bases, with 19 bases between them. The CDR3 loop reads CASSFFRAVLEQYF. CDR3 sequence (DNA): TGTGCCAGCAGTTTCTTTCGGGCAGTCTTGGAGCAGTACTTC.

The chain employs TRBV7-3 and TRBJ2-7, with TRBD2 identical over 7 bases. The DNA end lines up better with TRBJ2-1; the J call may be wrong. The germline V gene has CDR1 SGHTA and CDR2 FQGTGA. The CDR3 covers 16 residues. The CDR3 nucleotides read TGTGCCAGCAGCCACAACGCGGGAGCCCGACATAATGAGCAGTTCTTC. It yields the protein CASSHNAGARHNEQFF.

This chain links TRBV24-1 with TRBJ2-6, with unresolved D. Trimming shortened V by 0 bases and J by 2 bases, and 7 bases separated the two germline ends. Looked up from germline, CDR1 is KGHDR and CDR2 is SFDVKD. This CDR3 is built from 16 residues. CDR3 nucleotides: TGTGCCACCAGTGATTTGGGCACGACTGGGGCCAACGTCCTGACTTTC. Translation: CATSDLGTTGANVLTF.

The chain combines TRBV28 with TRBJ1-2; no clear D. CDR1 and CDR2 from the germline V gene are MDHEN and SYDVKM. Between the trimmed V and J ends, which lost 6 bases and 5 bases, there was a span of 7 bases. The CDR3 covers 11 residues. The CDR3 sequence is CASRVGYGYTF. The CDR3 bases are TGTGCCAGCAGGGTTGGGTATGGCTACACCTTC.

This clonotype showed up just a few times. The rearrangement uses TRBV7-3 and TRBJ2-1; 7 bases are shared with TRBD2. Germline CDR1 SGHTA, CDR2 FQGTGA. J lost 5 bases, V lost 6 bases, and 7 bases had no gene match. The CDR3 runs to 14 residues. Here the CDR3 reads CASRTSGTNNEQFF. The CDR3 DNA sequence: TGTGCCAGCAGAACGAGCGGGACTAACAATGAGCAGTTCTTC.

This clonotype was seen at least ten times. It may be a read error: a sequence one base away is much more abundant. CDR3 amino acids: CASSSRRGGSYNEQYF. CDR3 bases: TGTGCCAGCAGCTCACGCCGGGGGGGCTCCTACAATGAGCAGTACTTC. The chain couples TRBV7-2 to TRBJ2-1, with 8 bases fitting TRBD2. The last part of the DNA fits TRBJ2-7 better; the J call may be wrong. The length of the CDR3 is 16 residues. Germline V CDR1 and CDR2: SGHTA, FQGNSA.

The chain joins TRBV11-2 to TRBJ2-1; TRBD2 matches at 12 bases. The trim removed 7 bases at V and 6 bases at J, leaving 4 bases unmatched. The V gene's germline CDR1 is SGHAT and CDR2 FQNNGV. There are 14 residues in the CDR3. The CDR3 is CASTGTSGFNEQFF. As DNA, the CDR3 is TGTGCCAGCACCGGGACTAGCGGGTTCAATGAGCAGTTCTTC.

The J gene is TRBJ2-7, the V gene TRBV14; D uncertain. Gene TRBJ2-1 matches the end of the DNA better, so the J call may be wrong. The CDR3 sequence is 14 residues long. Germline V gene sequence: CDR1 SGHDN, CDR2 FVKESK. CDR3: CASSQGFPFNEQFF. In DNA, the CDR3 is TGTGCCAGCAGCCAGGGTTTCCCTTTTAATGAGCAGTTCTTC.

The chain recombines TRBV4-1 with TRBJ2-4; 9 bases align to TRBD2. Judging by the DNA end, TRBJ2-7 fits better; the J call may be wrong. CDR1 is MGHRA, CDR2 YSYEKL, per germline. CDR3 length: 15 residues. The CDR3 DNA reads TGCGCCAGCAGCCAGATCAGCGGGAGGAGGGCCGAGCAGTACTTC. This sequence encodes CASSQISGRRAEQYF.

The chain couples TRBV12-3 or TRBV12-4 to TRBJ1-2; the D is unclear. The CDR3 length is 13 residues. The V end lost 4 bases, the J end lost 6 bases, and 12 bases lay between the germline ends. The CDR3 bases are TGTGCCAGCAGTTCGGGTCGGTCGCATGGCTACACCTTC. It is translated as CASSSGRSHGYTF.

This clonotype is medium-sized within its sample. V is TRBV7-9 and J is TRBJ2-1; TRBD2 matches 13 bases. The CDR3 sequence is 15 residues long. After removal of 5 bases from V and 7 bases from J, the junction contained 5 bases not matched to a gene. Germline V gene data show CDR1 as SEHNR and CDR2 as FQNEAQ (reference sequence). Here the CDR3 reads CASSELAGGLNEQFF. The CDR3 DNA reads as TGTGCCAGCAGCGAACTAGCGGGAGGGCTGAATGAGCAGTTCTTC.

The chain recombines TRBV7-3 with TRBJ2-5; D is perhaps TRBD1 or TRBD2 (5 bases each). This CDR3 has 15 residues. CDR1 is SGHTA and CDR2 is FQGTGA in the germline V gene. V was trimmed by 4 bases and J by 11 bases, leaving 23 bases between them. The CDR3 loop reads CASSSTPGTYNEQYF. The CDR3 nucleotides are TGTGCCAGCAGCTCGACGCCAGGGACCTACAATGAGCAGTACTTC.

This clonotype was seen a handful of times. Here the CDR3 DNA reads TGCAGCGGGGACAGGGGGTACACTGAAGCTTTCTTT. Protein product: CSGDRGYTEAFF. J is TRBJ1-1 and V is TRBV29-1; 11 nucleotides align to TRBD1. Germline CDR1 reads SQVTM; CDR2 reads ANQGSEA. The CDR3 is made up of 12 amino acids. After removal of 7 bases from V and 3 bases from J, the junction contained 1 base not matched to a gene.

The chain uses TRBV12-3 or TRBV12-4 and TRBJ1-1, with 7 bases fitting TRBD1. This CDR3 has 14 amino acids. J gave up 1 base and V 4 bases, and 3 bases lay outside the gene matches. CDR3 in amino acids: CASSYQGGNTEAFF. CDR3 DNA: TGTGCCAGCAGTTATCAGGGGGGGAACACTGAAGCTTTCTTT.

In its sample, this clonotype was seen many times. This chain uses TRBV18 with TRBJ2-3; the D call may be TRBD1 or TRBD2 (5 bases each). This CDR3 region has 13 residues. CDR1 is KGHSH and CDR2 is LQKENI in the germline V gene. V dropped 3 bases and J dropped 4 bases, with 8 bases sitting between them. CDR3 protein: CASSPLGADTQYF. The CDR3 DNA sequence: TGTGCCAGCTCACCTCTGGGGGCAGATACGCAGTATTTT.

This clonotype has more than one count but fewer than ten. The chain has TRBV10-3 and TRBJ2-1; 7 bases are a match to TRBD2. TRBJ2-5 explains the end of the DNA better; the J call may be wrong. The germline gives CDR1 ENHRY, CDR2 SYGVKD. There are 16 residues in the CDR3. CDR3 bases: TGTGCCATCAGTGAGAGCGGCGGGGGTATCCAAGAGACCCAGTACTTC. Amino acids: CAISESGGGIQETQYF.

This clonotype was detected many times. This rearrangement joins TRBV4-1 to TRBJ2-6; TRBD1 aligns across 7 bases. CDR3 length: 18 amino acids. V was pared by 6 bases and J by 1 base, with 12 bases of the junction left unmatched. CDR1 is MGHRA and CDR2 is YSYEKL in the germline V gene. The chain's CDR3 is CASSRTGTVRSGANVLTF. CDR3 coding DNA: TGCGCCAGCAGTCGAACCGGGACAGTGAGATCTGGGGCCAACGTCCTGACTTTC.

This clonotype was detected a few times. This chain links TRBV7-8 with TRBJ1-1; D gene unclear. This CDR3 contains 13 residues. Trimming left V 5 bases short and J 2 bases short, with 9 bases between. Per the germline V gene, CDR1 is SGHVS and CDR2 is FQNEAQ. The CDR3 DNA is TGTGCCAGCAGCCCGGGCCCCAACACTGAAGCTTTCTTT. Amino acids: CASSPGPNTEAFF.

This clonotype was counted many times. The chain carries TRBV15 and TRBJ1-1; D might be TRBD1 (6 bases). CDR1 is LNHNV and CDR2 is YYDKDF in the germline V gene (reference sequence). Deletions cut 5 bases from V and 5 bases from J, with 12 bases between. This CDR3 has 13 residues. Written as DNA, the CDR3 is TGTGCCACCAGCCACACAGGGCAAACTGAAGCTTTCTTT. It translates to CATSHTGQTEAFF.

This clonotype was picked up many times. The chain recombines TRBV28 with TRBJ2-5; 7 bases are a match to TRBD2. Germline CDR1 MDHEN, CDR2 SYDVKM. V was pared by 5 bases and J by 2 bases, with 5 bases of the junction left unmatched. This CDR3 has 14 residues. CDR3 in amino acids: CASSEAGPQETQYF. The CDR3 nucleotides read TGTGCCAGCAGTGAAGCGGGGCCACAAGAGACCCAGTACTTC.

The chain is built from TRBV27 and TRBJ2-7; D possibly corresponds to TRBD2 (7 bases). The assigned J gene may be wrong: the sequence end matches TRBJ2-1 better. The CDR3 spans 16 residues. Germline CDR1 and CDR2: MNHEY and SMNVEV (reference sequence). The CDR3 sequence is CASARDGGLSYNEQFF. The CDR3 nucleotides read TGTGCCAGCGCCCGGGACGGGGGGCTCTCCTACAATGAGCAGTTCTTC.

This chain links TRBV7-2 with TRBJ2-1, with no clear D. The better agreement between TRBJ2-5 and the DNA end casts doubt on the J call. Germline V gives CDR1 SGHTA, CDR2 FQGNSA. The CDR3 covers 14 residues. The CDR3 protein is CASSLGPVGETQYF. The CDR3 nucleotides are TGTGCCAGCAGCTTAGGCCCGGTTGGGGAGACCCAGTACTTC.

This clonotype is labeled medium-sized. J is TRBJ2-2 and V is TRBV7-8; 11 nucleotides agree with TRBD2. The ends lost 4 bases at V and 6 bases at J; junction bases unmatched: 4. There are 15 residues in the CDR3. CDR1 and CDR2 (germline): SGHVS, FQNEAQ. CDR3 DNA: TGTGCCAGCAGCTCATTTAGCGGGAGGGCCGGGGAGCTGTTTTTT. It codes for CASSSFSGRAGELFF. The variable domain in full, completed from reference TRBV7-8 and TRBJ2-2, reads GAGVSQSPRYKVAKRGQDVALRCDPISGHVSLFWYQQALGQGPEFLTYFQNEAQLDKSGLPSDRFFAERPEGSVSTLKIQRTQQEDSAVYLCASSSFSGRAGELFFGEGSRLTVL.

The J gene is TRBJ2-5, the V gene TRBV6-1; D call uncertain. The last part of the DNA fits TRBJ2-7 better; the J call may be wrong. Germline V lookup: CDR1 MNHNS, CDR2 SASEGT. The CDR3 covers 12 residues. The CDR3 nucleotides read TGTGCCAGCAGTTCCGAGTTATACGAGCAGTACTTC. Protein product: CASSSELYEQYF.